The clone carrying this T cell receptor beta chain was counted between two and nine times. Its antigen is not identified. This CDR3 contains 12 residues. Unmatched junction bases numbered 1, after V lost 6 bases and J lost 4 bases. Germline CDR1 reads SGDLS; CDR2 reads YYNGEE. This sample is drawn from a study of human T cells and chemical hapten exposure. Study-level background: On the upper back, patch tests were applied with 0.01% DPC and read at 6 days. Points from the study as a whole: PT1 expanded TCR numbers rose with patch test score. DPC sensitization did not alter TCRs above 1 in 1000 frequency.

Time point meaning: patch test 1, 2 weeks after DPC sensitization. The treatment was: therapeutic diphenylcyclopropenone sensitization with weekly scalp DPC. Individual cDNA molecules (in the library) carried attached unique molecular identifiers. TCRdb reprocessed the RACE reads via MiXCR and lists one record per CDR3 protein. The profile shows around 120,000 distinct CDR3 sequences, roughly 15% of them singletons. The rearrangement joins TRBV9 to TRBJ2-3; 8 nucleotides match TRBD2. The origin of this receptor is a man aged 18-30 years with alopecia areata. Some clones in this sample may be carry-over from other donors' samples. Sequenced material: whole blood, taken in connection with sensitization to the hapten diphenylcyclopropenone (DPC). CDR3 sequence (DNA): TGTGCCAGCACGGGACTAGCAGATACGCAGTATTTT. This sequence encodes CASTGLADTQYF.